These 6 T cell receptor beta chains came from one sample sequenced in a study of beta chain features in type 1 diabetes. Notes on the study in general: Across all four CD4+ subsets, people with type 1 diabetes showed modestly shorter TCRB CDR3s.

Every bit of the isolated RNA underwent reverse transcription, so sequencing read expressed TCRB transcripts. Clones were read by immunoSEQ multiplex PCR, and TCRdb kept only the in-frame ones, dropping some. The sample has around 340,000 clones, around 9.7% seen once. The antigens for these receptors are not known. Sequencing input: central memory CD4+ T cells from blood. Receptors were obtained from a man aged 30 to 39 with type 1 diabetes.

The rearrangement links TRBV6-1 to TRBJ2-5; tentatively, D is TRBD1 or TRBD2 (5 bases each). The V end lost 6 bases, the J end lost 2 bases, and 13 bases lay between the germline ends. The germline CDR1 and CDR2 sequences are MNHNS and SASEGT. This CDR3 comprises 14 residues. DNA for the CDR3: TGTGCCAGCAGGGACGGGACCGCTCAAGAGACCCAGTACTTC. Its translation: CASRDGTAQETQYF.

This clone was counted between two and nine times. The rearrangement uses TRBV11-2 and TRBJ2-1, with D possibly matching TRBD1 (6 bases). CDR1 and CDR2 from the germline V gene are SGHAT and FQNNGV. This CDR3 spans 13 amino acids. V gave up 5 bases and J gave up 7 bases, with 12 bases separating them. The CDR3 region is CASSGTNENEQFF. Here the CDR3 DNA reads TGTGCCAGCAGCGGGACAAATGAGAATGAGCAGTTCTTC.

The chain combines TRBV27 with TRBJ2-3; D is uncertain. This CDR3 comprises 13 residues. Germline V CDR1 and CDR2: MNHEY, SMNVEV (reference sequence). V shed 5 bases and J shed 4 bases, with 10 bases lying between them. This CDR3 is CASSPWKSDTQYF. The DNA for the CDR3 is TGTGCCAGCAGTCCATGGAAGTCAGATACGCAGTATTTT.

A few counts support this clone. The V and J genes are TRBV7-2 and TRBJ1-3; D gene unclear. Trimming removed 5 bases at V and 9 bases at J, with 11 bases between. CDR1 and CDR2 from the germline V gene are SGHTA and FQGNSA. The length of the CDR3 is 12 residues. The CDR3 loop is CASSPDSGTIYF. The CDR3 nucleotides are TGTGCCAGCAGCCCTGACTCCGGCACCATATATTTT. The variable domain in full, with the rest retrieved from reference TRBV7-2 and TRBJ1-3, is GAGVSQSPSNKVTEKGKDVELRCDPISGHTALYWYRQSLGQGLEFLIYFQGNSAPDKSGLPSDRFSAERTGGSVSTLTIQRTQQEDSAVYLCASSPDSGTIYFGEGSWLTVV.

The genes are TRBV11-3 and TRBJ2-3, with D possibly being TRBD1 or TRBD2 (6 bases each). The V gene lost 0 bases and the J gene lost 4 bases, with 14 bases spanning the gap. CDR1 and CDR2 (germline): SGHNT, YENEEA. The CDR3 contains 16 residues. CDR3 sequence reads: CASSLEPGAGSDTQYF. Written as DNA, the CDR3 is TGTGCCAGCAGCTTAGAGCCGGGGGCAGGGTCAGATACGCAGTATTTT.

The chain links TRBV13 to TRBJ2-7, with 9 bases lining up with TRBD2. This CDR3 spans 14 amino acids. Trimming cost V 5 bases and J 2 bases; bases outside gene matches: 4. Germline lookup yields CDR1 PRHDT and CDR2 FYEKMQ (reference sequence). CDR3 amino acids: CASSRLAVPYEQYF. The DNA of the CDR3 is TGTGCCAGCAGCCGACTAGCGGTCCCCTACGAGCAGTACTTC.